Below are 11 T cell receptor beta chains sequenced from a single sample in a study of cytomegalovirus exposure and HLA in healthy donors. Method: immunoSEQ multiplex PCR; TCRdb's copy keeps in-frame clones and lacks some. The repertoire includes about 190,000 clones, approximately 84% of them detected once, and approximately 7% sits in the top ten. Sequencing input: PBMCs. Source of these receptors: a man between 18 and 29 years old in good health and CMV-seropositive.

The chain joins TRBV7-2 to TRBJ2-3; possible D gene TRBD2, 6 bases. CDR3 length: 14 amino acids. Per germline, CDR1 SGHTA and CDR2 FQGNSA. V shed 5 bases and J shed 0 bases, with 9 bases lying between them. DNA for the CDR3: TGTGCCAGCAGCCCCAGCGGGAGCACAGATACGCAGTATTTT. Its protein product is CASSPSGSTDTQYF.

This clone was recorded once. The rearrangement uses TRBV30 and TRBJ1-5; D remains unclear. Germline CDR1 and CDR2: GTSNPN and SVGIG (reference sequence). V lost 2 bases and J 1 base, leaving 6 bases between the germline ends. The CDR3 sequence is 13 residues long. CDR3 in DNA: TGTGCCTGGAGTCGGGGAAGCAATCAGCCCCAGCATTTT. Its protein product is CAWSRGSNQPQHF. The full variable domain, its missing parts supplied by reference TRBV30 and TRBJ1-5, is SQTIHQWPATLVQPVGSPLSLECTVEGTSNPNLYWYRQAAGRGLQLLFYSVGIGQISSEVPQNLSASRPQDRQFILSSKKLLLSDSGFYLCAWSRGSNQPQHFGDGTRLSIL.

This chain connects TRBV6-5 to TRBJ1-5; D unresolved. The CDR3 extends over 12 amino acids. Germline CDR1 is MNHEY and CDR2 is SVGAGI. V gave up 5 bases and J gave up 6 bases, with 8 bases separating them. The CDR3 region is CASSPPGQPQHF. The CDR3, as DNA: TGTGCCAGCAGTCCCCCGGGTCAGCCCCAGCATTTT.

The chain uses TRBV30 and TRBJ2-5; 8 bases fit TRBD1. Germline V gives CDR1 GTSNPN, CDR2 SVGIG (reference sequence). The CDR3 totals 13 residues. V trimming: 0 bases; J trimming: 7 bases; junction bases outside the gene matches: 4. DNA of the CDR3: TGTGCCTGGAGTGTAGGGGGGACAGGGACCCAGTACTTC. Amino acid sequence: CAWSVGGTGTQYF.

The chain employs TRBV7-9 and TRBJ2-7, with D perhaps TRBD2 (7 bases). Germline CDR1 is SEHNR and CDR2 is FQNEAQ (reference sequence). Trimming took 3 bases from V and 5 from J, leaving 20 bases between them. This CDR3 comprises 16 residues. CDR3 sequence reads: CASSFVIWGGRDEQYF. The CDR3, as DNA: TGTGCCAGCAGCTTCGTTATTTGGGGGGGCCGGGACGAGCAGTACTTC.

The chain carries TRBV5-1 and TRBJ1-1; no reliable D call. CDR1 and CDR2 from the germline V gene are SGHRS and YFSETQ. This CDR3 region has 15 residues. Trimming stripped 2 bases from V and 1 base from J, with 12 bases between. CDR3 bases: TGCGCCAGCAGCTTCGGTCGGGGAAAGAACACTGAAGCTTTCTTT. Residues: CASSFGRGKNTEAFF.

The CDR3 nucleotides are TGTGCCAGCAGCCTATACTCCCGGACTAGCGGGAGAGGCGGGACCGATGAGCAGTTCTTC. It specifies CASSLYSRTSGRGGTDEQFF. The rearrangement uses TRBV13 and TRBJ2-1, with 13 positions matching TRBD2. J was trimmed by 8 bases and V by 5 bases; bases with no gene match: 21. This CDR3 is built from 20 residues. CDR1 and CDR2 from the germline V gene are PRHDT and FYEKMQ (reference sequence).

This clone was seen a single time. V usage is TRBV10-3 and J usage is TRBJ2-5, with D perhaps matching TRBD2 (5 bases). With 4 bases removed from V and 3 bases from J, the gap between germline ends came to 15 bases. Germline values: CDR1 ENHRY, CDR2 SYGVKD. The CDR3 extends over 15 amino acids. DNA of the CDR3: TGTGCCATCAGTGGCGACTCGGACGGGAAAGAGACCCAGTACTTC. This gives the protein CAISGDSDGKETQYF.

J is TRBJ2-5 and V is TRBV7-2; D is possibly TRBD2 (5 bases). Germline CDR1 and CDR2: SGHTA and FQGNSA. The CDR3 has 12 residues. V was trimmed by 5 bases and J by 5 bases, leaving 9 bases between them. CDR3 nucleotides: TGTGCCAGCAGCCCAACGGGGGAGACCCAGTACTTC. This encodes CASSPTGETQYF.

The V gene is TRBV5-8, the J gene TRBJ1-1; 9 nucleotides match TRBD1. Germline CDR1 and CDR2: SGHTS and YDEGEE. The V segment lost 1 base and the J segment 5 bases; nucleotides outside the gene matches: 9. The CDR3 has 16 residues. The CDR3 DNA reads as TGTGCCAGCAGCTTGTTCCACAGGGGGCGGAATACTGAAGCTTTCTTT. It yields the protein CASSLFHRGRNTEAFF.

The chain combines TRBV28 with TRBJ1-3, with a weak D call TRBD1 (5 bases). V was pared by 6 bases and J by 4 bases, with 7 bases between. The CDR3 contains 12 residues. In germline, CDR1 is MDHEN, CDR2 SYDVKM. CDR3 DNA sequence: TGTGCCAGCAGACACAGGGGAAACACCATATATTTT. It translates to CASRHRGNTIYF. Full variable domain (remainder filled in from reference TRBV28 and TRBJ1-3): DVKVTQSSRYLVKRTGEKVFLECVQDMDHENMFWYRQDPGLGLRLIYFSYDVKMKEKGDIPEGYSVSREKKERFSLILESASTNQTSMYLCASRHRGNTIYFGEGSWLTVV.